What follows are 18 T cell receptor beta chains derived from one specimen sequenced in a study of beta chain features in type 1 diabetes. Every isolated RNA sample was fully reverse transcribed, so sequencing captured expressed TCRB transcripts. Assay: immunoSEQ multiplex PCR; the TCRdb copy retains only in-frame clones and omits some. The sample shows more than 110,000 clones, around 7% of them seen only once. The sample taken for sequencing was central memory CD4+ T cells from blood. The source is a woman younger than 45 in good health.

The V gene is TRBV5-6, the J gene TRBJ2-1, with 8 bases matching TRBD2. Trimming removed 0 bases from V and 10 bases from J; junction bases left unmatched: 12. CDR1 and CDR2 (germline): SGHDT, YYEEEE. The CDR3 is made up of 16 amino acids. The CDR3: CASSLGGPSLAGEQFF. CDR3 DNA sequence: TGTGCCAGCAGCTTGGGAGGTCCGAGCCTAGCGGGCGAGCAGTTCTTC.

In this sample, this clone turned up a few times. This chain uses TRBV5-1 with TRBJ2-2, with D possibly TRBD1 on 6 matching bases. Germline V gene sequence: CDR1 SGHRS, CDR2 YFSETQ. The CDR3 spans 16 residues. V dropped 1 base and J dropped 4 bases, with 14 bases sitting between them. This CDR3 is CASSLLQGRSTGELFF. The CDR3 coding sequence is TGCGCCAGCAGCTTGTTGCAGGGGCGTAGCACCGGGGAGCTGTTTTTT. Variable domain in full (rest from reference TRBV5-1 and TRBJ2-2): KAGVTQTPRYLIKTRGQQVTLSCSPISGHRSVSWYQQTPGQGLQFLFEYFSETQRNKGNFPGRFSGRQFSNSRSEMNVSTLELGDSALYLCASSLLQGRSTGELFFGEGSRLTVL.

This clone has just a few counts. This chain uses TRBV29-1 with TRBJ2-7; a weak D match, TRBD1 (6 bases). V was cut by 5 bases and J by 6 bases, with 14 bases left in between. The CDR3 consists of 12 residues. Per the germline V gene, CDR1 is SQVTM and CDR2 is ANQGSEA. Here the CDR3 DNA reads TGCAGCGTTCGGCAGGGGATTAGCGAGCAGTACTTC. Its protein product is CSVRQGISEQYF.

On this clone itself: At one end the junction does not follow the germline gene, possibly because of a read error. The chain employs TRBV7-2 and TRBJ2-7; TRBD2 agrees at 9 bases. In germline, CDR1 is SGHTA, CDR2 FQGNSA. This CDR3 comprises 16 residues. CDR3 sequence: CASTLTSSGATYEQYF. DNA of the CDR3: TGTGCCAGCACCTTAACCTCTAGCGGGGCTACCTACGAGCAGTACTTC.

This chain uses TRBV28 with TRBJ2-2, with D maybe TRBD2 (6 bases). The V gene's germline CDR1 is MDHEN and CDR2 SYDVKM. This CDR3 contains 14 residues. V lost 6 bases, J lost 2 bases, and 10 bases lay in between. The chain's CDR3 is CASRGGLNTGELFF. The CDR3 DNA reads TGTGCCAGCAGGGGGGGACTTAACACCGGGGAGCTGTTTTTT. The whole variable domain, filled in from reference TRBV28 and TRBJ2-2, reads DVKVTQSSRYLVKRTGEKVFLECVQDMDHENMFWYRQDPGLGLRLIYFSYDVKMKEKGDIPEGYSVSREKKERFSLILESASTNQTSMYLCASRGGLNTGELFFGEGSRLTVL.

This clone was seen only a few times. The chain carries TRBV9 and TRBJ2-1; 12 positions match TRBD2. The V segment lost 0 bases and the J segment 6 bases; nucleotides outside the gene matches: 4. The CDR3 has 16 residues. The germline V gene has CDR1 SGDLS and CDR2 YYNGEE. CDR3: CASSVDTSGGSNEQFF. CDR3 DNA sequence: TGTGCCAGCAGCGTAGACACTAGCGGGGGGAGCAATGAGCAGTTCTTC. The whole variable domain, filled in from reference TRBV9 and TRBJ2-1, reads DSGVTQTPKHLITATGQRVTLRCSPRSGDLSVYWYQQSLDQGLQFLIQYYNGEERAKGNILERFSAQQFPDLHSELNLSSLELGDSALYFCASSVDTSGGSNEQFFGPGTRLTVL.

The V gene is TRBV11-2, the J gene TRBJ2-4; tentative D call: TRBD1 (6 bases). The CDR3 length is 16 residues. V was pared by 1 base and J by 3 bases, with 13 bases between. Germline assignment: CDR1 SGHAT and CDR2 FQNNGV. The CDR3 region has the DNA TGTGCCAGCAGCTTAGTGGCAGGGGTCGGCAAAAACATTCAGTACTTC. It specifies CASSLVAGVGKNIQYF. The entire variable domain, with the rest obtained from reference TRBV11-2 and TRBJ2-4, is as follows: EAGVAQSPRYKIIEKRQSVAFWCNPISGHATLYWYQQILGQGPKLLIQFQNNGVVDDSQLPKDRFSAERLKGVDSTLKIQPAKLEDSAVYLCASSLVAGVGKNIQYFGAGTRLSVL.

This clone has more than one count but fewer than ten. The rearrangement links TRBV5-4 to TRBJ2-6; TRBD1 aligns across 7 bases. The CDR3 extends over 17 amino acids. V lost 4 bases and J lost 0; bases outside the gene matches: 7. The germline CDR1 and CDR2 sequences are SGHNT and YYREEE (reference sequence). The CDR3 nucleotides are TGTGCCAGCAGCGTCGGACAGGATAGCTCTGGGGCCAACGTCCTGACTTTC. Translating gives CASSVGQDSSGANVLTF.

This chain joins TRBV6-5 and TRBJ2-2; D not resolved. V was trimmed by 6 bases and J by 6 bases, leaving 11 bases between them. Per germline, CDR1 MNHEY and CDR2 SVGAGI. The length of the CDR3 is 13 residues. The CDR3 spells CASSNTRPGELFF. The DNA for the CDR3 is TGTGCCAGCAGCAACACACGTCCCGGGGAGCTGTTTTTT.

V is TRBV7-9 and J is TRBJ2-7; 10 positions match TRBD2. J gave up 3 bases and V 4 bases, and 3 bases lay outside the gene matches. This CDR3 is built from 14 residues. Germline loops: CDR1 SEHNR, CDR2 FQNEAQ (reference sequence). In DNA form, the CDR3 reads TGTGCCAGCAGCTCAAGACTAGCGGGCTACGAGCAGTACTTC. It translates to CASSSRLAGYEQYF. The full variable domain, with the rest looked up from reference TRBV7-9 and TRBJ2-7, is DTGVSQNPRHKITKRGQNVTFRCDPISEHNRLYWYRQTLGQGPEFLTYFQNEAQLEKSRLLSDRFSAERPKGSFSTLEIQRTEQGDSAMYLCASSSRLAGYEQYFGPGTRLTVT.

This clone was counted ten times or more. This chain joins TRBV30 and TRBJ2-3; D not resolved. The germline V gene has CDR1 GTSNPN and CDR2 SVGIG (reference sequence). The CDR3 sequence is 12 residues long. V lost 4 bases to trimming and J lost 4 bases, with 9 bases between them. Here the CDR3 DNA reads TGTGCCTGGAAGTTCGGTTCAGATACGCAGTATTTT. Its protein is CAWKFGSDTQYF.

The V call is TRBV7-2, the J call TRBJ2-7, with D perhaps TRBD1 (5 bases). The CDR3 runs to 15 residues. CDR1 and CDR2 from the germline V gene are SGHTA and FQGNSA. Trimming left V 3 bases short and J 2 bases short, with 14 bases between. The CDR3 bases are TGTGCCAGCAGCTTTATCAATCAGGGTGCCTACGAGCAGTACTTC. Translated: CASSFINQGAYEQYF.

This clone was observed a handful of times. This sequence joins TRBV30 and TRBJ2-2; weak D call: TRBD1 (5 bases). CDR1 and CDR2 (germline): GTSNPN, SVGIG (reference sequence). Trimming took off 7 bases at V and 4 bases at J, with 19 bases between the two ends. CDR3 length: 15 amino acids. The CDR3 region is CASTTGPVFTGELFF. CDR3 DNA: TGTGCCTCCACAACAGGACCCGTATTCACCGGGGAGCTGTTTTTT.

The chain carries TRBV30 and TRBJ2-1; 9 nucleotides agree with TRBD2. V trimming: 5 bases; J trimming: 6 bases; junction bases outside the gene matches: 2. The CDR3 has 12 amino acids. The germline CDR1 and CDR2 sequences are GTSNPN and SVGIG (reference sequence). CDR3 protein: CAWGGGGNEQFF. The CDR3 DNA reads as TGTGCCTGGGGCGGGGGGGGCAATGAGCAGTTCTTC.

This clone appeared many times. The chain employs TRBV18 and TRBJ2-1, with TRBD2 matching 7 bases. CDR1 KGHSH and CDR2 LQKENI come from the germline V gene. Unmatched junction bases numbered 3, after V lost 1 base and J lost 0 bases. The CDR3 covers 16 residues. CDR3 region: CASSPLGGSSYNEQFF. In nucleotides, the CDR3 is TGTGCCAGCTCACCACTGGGCGGGAGCTCCTACAATGAGCAGTTCTTC.

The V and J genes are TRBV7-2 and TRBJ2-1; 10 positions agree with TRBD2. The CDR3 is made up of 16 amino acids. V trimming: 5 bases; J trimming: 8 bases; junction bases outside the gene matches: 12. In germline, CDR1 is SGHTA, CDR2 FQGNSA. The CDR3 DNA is TGTGCCAGCAGCACCCCCGGGGCTAGCGGGGGCTATGAGCAGTTCTTC. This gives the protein CASSTPGASGGYEQFF.

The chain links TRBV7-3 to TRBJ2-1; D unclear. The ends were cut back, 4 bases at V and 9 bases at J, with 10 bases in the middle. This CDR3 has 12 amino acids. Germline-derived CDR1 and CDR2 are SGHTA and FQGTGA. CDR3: CASSSQAGEQFF. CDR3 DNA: TGTGCCAGCAGCTCGCAAGCAGGTGAGCAGTTCTTC.

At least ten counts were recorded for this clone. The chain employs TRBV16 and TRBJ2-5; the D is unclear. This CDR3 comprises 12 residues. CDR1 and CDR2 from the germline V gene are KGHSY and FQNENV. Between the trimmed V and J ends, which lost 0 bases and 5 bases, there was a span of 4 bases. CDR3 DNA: TGTGCCAGCAGCCAATCACGGGAGACCCAGTACTTC. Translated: CASSQSRETQYF.